This T cell receptor beta chain originates from a study of monozygotic twins with inflammatory bowel disease. Overall study results and limits: Discrimination among different T cell subtypes was not achievable.

With regard to this clonotype: Its specificity is unknown.

TCRdb re-analyzed the 5' RACE reads; it lists each CDR3 protein once, without DNA. This sample's table reports over 150,000 distinct CDR3 sequences. The CDR3 consists of 12 residues. Germline-derived CDR1 and CDR2 are DFQATT and SNEGSKA (reference sequence). Sequencing used blood. This TCR was recovered from a human donor with ulcerative colitis or Crohn's disease, or a healthy co-twin of an affected twin (not recorded which). V gene TRBV20-1 combines with J gene TRBJ2-5; the TCRdb call, TRBD2, lacks DNA for checking. CDR3 amino acids: CSAGWAGETQYF.